This TCR beta chain was captured by sequencing in a study of CD8 T cells in Susac syndrome. Study-level results: It was acknowledged in the study that its TCR sequencing and HLA analysis involved a relatively small number of individuals.

CDR1 and CDR2 from the germline V gene are LGHDT and YNNKEL (reference sequence). V was pared by 5 bases and J by 1 base, with 16 bases of the junction left unmatched. This CDR3 spans 20 amino acids. Comment on this clonotype: Its antigen is unidentified.

Random hexamers were used to reverse transcribe about 0.45 to 1 ug of RNA. TCRdb re-derived calls from the immunoSEQ multiplex PCR reads in MiXCR, one entry per CDR3 protein. This table has approximately 200,000 distinct CDR3 sequences, 95% appearing once. The TCR originated in a human donor with multiple sclerosis. The chain joins TRBV3-1 to TRBJ1-5; 11 bases map to TRBD1. Sequenced material: CD4+ T cells from PBMCs. The CDR3 loop is CASSWGEGQGGLPSNQPQHF. The CDR3 coding sequence is TGTGCCAGCAGCTGGGGAGAGGGACAGGGGGGACTCCCGAGCAATCAGCCCCAGCATTTT. The entire variable domain, with the rest obtained from reference TRBV3-1 and TRBJ1-5, is as follows: DTAVSQTPKYLVTQMGNDKSIKCEQNLGHDTMYWYKQDSKKFLKIMFSYNNKELIINETVPNRFSPKSPDKAHLNLHINSLELGDSAVYFCASSWGEGQGGLPSNQPQHFGDGTRLSIL.